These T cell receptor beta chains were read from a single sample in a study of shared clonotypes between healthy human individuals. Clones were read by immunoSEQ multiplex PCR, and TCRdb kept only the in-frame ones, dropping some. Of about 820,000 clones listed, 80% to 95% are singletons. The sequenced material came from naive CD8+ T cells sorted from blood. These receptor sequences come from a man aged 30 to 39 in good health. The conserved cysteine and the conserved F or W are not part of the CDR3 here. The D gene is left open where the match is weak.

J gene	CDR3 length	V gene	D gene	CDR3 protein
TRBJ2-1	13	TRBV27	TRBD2	ASSLPGLAGYEQF
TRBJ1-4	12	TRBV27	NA	ASSTGLTNEKLF
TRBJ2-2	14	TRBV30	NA	AWSGVGDLNGGELF
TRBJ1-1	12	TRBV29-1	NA	SVDSLTGNTEAF
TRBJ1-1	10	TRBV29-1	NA	SVEDLRSEAF
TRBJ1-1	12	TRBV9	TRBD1	ASSDLQGASTAF
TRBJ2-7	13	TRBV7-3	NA	ASSPWGGQNYEQY
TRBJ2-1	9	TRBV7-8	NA	ASSSRAEQF
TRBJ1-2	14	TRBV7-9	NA	ASSLARQALHYGYT
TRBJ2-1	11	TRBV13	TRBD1	ASSRTGDNEQF
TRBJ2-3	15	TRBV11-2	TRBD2	ASSTGTSSYSTDTQY